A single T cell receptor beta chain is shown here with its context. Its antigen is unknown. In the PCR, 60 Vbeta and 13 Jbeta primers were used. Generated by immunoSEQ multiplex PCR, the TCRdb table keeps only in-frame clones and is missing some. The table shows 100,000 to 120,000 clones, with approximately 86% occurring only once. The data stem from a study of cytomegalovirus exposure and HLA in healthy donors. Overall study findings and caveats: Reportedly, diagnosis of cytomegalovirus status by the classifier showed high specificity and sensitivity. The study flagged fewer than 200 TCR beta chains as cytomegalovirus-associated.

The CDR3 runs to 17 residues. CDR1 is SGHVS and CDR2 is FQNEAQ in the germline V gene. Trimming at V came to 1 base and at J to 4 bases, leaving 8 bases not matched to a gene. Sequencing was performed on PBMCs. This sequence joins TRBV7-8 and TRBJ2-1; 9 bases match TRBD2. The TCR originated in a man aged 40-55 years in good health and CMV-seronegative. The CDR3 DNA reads TGTGCCAGCAGCTTAGAGGGCCTTAGCGGGGGATACAATGAGCAGTTCTTC. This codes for CASSLEGLSGGYNEQFF.